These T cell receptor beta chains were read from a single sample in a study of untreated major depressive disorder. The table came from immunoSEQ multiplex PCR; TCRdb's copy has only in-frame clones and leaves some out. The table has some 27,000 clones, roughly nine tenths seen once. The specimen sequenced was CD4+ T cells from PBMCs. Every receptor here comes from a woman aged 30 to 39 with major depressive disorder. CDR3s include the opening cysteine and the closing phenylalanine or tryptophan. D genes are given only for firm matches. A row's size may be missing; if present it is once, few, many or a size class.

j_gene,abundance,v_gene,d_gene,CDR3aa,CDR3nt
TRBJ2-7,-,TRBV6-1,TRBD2,CASSKGTSGGAYEQYF,TGTGCCAGCAGTAAAGGGACTAGCGGGGGTGCCTACGAGCAGTACTTC
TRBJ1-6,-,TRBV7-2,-,CASTRAPGNNSPLHF,TGTGCCAGCACCAGAGCACCTGGGAATAATTCACCCCTCCACTTT
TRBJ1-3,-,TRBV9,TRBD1,CASRGQGAGNTIYF,TGTGCCAGCAGAGGACAGGGCGCTGGAAACACCATATATTTT
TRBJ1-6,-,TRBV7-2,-,CASSLRDKNSPLHF,TGTGCCAGCAGCCTCCGGGACAAAAATTCACCCCTCCACTTT
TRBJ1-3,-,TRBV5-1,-,CASRPGAGNTIYF,TGCGCCAGCAGACCAGGGGCTGGAAACACCATATATTTT
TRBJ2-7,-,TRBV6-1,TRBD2,CASRAGLAAFEQYF,TGTGCCAGCAGAGCGGGACTAGCTGCCTTCGAGCAGTACTTC
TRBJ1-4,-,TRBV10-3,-,CATGRLATNEKLFF,TGTGCCACCGGACGGCTAGCAACTAATGAAAAACTGTTTTTT
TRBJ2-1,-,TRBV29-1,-,CSVAVHEQFF,TGCAGCGTTGCTGTCCATGAGCAGTTCTTC
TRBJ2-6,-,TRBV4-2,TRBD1,CASSQDRGRAGANVLTF,TGTGCCAGCAGCCAAGACAGGGGGCGCGCTGGGGCCAACGTCCTGACTTTC
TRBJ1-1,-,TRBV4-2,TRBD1,CASSQPGTGLTEAFF,TGTGCCAGCAGCCAGCCAGGGACAGGGCTCACTGAAGCTTTCTTT
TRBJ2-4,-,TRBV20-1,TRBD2,CSAGGGNIQYF,TGCAGTGCCGGGGGAGGGAACATTCAGTACTTC
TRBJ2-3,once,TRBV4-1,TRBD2,CASSQTPGLAGGRTQYF,TGCGCCAGCAGCCAAACCCCGGGACTAGCGGGGGGGCGTACGCAGTATTTT
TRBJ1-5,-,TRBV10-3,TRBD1,CAIYLDRVQPQHF,TGTGCCATTTACCTGGACAGGGTCCAGCCCCAGCATTTT
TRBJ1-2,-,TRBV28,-,CASSLRAPYGYTF,TGTGCCAGCAGTTTGAGGGCCCCCTATGGCTACACCTTC
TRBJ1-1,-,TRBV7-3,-,CASSLDRNTEAFF,TGTGCCAGCAGCCTAGACAGGAACACTGAAGCTTTCTTT
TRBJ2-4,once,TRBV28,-,CASSFRFGTNIQYF,TGTGCCAGCAGTTTTAGGTTCGGGACAAACATTCAGTACTTC
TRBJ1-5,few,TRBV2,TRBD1,CASSGQGANQPQHF,TGTGCCAGCAGTGGACAGGGGGCGAATCAGCCCCAGCATTTT
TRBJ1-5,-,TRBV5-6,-,CASSREGGSFQPQHF,TGTGCCAGCAGCCGCGAGGGTGGGTCGTTTCAGCCCCAGCATTTT
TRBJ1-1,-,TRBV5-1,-,CASSLAGSGVEVAFF,TGCGCCAGCAGCTTGGCTGGTTCAGGGGTGGAGGTGGCTTTCTTT
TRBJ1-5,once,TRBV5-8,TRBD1,CASSRPGQGINPQHF,TGTGCCAGCAGCCGACCGGGACAGGGAATTAATCCCCAGCATTTT
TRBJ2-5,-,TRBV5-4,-,CASSSGQGSAQETQYF,TGTGCCAGCAGCTCGGGGCAGGGTTCGGCACAAGAGACCCAGTACTTC
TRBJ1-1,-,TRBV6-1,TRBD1,CASRTGFTEAFF,TGTGCCAGCAGGACAGGGTTCACTGAAGCTTTCTTT